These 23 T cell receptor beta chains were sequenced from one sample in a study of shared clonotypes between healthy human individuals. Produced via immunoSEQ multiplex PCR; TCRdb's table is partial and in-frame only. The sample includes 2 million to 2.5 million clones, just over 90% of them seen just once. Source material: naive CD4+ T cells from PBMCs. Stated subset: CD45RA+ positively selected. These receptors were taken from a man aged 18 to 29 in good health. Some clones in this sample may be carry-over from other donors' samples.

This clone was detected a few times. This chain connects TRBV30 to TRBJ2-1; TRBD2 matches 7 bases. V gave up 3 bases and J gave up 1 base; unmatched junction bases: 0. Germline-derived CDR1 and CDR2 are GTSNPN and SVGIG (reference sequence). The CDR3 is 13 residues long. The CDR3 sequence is CAWSGRSYNEQFF. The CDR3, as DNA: TGTGCCTGGAGCGGGAGGTCCTACAATGAGCAGTTCTTC. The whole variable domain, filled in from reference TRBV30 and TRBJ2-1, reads SQTIHQWPATLVQPVGSPLSLECTVEGTSNPNLYWYRQAAGRGLQLLFYSVGIGQISSEVPQNLSASRPQDRQFILSSKKLLLSDSGFYLCAWSGRSYNEQFFGPGTRLTVL.

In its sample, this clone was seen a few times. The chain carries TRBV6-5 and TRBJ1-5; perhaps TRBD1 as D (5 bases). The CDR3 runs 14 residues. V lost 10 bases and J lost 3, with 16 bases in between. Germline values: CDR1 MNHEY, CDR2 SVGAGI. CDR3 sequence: CATAQGGNNQPQHF. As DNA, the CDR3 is TGTGCCACTGCCCAGGGAGGGAACAATCAGCCCCAGCATTTT.

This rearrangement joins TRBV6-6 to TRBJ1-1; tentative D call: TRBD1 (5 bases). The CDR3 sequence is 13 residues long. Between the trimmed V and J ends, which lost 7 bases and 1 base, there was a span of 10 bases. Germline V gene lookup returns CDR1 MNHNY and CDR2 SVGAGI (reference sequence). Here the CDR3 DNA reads TGTGCCAGCATGACCGGGGGGAACACTGAAGCTTTCTTT. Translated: CASMTGGNTEAFF.

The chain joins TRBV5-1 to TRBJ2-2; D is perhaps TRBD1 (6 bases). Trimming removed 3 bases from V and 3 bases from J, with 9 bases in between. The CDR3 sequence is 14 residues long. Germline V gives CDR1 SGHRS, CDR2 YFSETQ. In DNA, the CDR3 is TGCGCCAGCAGCTCCGCAGGGGACACCGGGGAGCTGTTTTTT. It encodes CASSSAGDTGELFF.

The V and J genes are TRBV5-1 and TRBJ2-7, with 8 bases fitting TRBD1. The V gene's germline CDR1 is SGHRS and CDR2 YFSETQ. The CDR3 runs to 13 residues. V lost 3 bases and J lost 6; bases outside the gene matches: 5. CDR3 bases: TGCGCCAGCAGCTCGGACAGGGCCGGCGAGCAGTACTTC. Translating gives CASSSDRAGEQYF. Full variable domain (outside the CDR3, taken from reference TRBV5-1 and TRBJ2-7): KAGVTQTPRYLIKTRGQQVTLSCSPISGHRSVSWYQQTPGQGLQFLFEYFSETQRNKGNFPGRFSGRQFSNSRSEMNVSTLELGDSALYLCASSSDRAGEQYFGPGTRLTVT.

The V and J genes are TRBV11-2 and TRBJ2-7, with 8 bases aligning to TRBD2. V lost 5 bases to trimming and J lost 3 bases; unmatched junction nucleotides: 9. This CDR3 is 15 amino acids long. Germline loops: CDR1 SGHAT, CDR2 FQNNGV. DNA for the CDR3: TGTGCCAGCAGCCCTTTAAGCGGGAGAAGCTACGAGCAGTACTTC. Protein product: CASSPLSGRSYEQYF.

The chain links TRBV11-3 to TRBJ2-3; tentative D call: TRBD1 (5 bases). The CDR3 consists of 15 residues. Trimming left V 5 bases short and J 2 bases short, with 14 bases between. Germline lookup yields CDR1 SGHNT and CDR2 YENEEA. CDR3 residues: CASSHRGRATDTQYF. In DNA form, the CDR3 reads TGTGCCAGCAGCCATAGGGGCAGAGCCACAGATACGCAGTATTTT.

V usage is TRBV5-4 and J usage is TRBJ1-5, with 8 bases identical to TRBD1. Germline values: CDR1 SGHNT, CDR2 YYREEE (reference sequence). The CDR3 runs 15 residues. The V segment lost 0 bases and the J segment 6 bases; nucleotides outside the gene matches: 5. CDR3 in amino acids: CASSLDRGVVQPQHF. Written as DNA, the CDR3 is TGTGCCAGCAGCTTGGACAGGGGGGTGGTTCAGCCCCAGCATTTT.

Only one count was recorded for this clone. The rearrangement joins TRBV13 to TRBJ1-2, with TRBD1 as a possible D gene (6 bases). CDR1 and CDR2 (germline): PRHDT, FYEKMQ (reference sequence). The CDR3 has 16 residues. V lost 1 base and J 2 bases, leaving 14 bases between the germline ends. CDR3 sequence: CASSLEAYRVNYGYTF. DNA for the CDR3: TGTGCCAGCAGCTTAGAGGCGTACAGGGTAAACTATGGCTACACCTTC.

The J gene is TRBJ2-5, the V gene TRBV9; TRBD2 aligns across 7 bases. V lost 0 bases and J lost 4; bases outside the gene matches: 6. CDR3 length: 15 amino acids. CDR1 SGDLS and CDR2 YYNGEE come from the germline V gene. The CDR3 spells CASSVAGGYGETQYF. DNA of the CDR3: TGTGCCAGCAGCGTAGCCGGGGGGTATGGAGAGACCCAGTACTTC.

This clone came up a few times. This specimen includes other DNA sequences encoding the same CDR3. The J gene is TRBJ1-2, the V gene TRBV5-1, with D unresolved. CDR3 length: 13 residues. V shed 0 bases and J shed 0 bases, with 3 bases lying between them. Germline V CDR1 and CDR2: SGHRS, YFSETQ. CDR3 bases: TGCGCCAGCAGCTTGGCCGCTAACTATGGCTACACCTTC. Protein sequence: CASSLAANYGYTF.

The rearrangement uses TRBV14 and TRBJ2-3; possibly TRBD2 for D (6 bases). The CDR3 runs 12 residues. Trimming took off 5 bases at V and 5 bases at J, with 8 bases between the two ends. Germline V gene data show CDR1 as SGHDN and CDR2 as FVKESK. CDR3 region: CASSRRGDTQYF. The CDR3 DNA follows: TGTGCCAGCAGCAGGCGGGGAGATACGCAGTATTTT. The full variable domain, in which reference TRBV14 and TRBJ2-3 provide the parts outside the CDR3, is EAGVTQFPSHSVIEKGQTVTLRCDPISGHDNLYWYRRVMGKEIKFLLHFVKESKQDESGMPNNRFLAERTGGTYSTLKVQPAELEDSGVYFCASSRRGDTQYFGPGTRLTVL.

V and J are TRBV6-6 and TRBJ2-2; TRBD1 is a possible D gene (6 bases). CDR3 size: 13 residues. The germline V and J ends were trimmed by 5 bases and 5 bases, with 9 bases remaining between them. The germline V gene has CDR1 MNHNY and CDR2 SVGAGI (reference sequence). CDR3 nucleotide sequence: TGTGCCAGCAGTGTCACAGGGACCGGGGAGCTGTTTTTT. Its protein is CASSVTGTGELFF.

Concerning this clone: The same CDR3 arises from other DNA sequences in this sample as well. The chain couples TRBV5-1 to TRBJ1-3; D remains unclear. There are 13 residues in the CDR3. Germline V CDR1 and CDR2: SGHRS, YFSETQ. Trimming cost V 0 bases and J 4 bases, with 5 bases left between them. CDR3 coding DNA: TGCGCCAGCAGCTTGGCAGACGGAAACACCATATATTTT. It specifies CASSLADGNTIYF.

The CDR3 loop is CASSPNRVGEQYF. The CDR3 nucleotides are TGTGCCAGCTCACCTAACAGGGTTGGAGAGCAGTACTTC. The chain uses TRBV18 and TRBJ2-7, with D perhaps TRBD1 (6 bases). V shed 3 bases and J shed 7 bases, with 13 bases lying between them. The germline gives CDR1 KGHSH, CDR2 LQKENI. The CDR3 has 13 residues. Variable domain in full (rest from reference TRBV18 and TRBJ2-7): NAGVMQNPRHLVRRRGQEARLRCSPMKGHSHVYWYRQLPEEGLKFMVYLQKENIIDESGMPKERFSAEFPKEGPSILRIQQVVRGDSAAYFCASSPNRVGEQYFGPGTRLTVT.

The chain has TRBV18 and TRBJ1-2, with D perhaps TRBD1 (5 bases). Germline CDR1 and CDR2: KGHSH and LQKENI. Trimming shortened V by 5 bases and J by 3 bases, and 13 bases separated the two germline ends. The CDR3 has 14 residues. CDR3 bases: TGTGCCAGCTCATCCGGTTTGGGGGACTATGGCTACACCTTC. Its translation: CASSSGLGDYGYTF. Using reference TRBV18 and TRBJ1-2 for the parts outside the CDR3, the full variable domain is NAGVMQNPRHLVRRRGQEARLRCSPMKGHSHVYWYRQLPEEGLKFMVYLQKENIIDESGMPKERFSAEFPKEGPSILRIQQVVRGDSAAYFCASSSGLGDYGYTFGSGTRLTVV.

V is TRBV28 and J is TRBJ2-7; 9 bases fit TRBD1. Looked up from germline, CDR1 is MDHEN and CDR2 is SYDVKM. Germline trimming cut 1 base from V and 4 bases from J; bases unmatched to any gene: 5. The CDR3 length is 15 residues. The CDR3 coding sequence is TGTGCCAGCAGTTTATTTGGGACAGGGACGTACGAGCAGTACTTC. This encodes CASSLFGTGTYEQYF.

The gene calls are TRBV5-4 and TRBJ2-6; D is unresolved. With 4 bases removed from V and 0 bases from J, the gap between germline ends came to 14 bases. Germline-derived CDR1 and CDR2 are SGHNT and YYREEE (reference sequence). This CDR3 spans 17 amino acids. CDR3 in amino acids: CASSTRTRPSGANVLTF. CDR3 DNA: TGTGCCAGCAGCACCCGTACGCGGCCCTCTGGGGCCAACGTCCTGACTTTC.

CDR3 sequence: CASSDLRLAGGPVRDTQYF. CDR3 DNA: TGTGCCAGTAGCGATCTCCGACTAGCGGGAGGCCCGGTGCGGGATACGCAGTATTTT. V gene TRBV19 combines with J gene TRBJ2-3; 13 nucleotides line up with TRBD2. Germline values: CDR1 LNHDA, CDR2 SQIVND (reference sequence). Germline trimming cut 6 bases from V and 6 bases from J; bases unmatched to any gene: 18. The CDR3 has 19 residues.

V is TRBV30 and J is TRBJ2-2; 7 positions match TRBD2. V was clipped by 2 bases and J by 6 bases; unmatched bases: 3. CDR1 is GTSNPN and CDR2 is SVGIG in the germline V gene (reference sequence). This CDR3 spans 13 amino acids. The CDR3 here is CAWSPGLAGELFF. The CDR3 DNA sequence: TGTGCCTGGAGTCCCGGACTAGCCGGGGAGCTGTTTTTT. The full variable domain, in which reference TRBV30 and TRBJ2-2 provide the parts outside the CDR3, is SQTIHQWPATLVQPVGSPLSLECTVEGTSNPNLYWYRQAAGRGLQLLFYSVGIGQISSEVPQNLSASRPQDRQFILSSKKLLLSDSGFYLCAWSPGLAGELFFGEGSRLTVL.

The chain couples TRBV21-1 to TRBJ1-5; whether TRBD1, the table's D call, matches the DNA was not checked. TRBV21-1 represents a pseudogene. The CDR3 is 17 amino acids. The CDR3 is CASSGTRDRGIAQPQHF. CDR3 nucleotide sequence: TGTGCCAGCAGCGGAACACGGGACAGGGGAATCGCTCAGCCCCAGCATTTT.

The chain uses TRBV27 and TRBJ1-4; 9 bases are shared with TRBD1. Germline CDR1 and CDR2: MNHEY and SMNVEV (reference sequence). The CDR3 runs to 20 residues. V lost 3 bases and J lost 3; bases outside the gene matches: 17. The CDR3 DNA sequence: TGTGCCAGCAGTTTGAAACCCCCCAGACAGGGGGTAACGCCTAATGAAAAACTGTTTTTT. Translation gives CASSLKPPRQGVTPNEKLFF.

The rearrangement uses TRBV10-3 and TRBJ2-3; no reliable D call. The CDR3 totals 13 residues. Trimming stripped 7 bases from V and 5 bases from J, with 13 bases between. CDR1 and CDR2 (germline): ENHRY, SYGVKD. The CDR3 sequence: CAIKAAMEDTQYF. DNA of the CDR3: TGTGCCATCAAGGCAGCCATGGAAGATACGCAGTATTTT.